This T cell receptor beta chain was profiled in a study of beta chain features in type 1 diabetes (dated by TCRdb to 2016 to 2019). For the wider study: Mean age, gender distribution, total cell number and subset yield did not differ between patients and healthy donors. A total of about 110,000,000 sorted cells were examined across all samples, and a strong correlation was observed between cell number per subset and RNA yield. In the study, TCRB repertoires of sorted circulating CD4+ T cell subsets from recently diagnosed type 1 diabetes patients were compared with those of matched healthy donors. Regulatory and stem cell-like memory subsets were isolated from only 8 patients and about eight healthy donors, whereas naive and central memory subsets came from all 30 or so donors. Broad study findings and their caveats: Because the HLA sub-analyses included only small numbers of individuals, any influence of HLA type on TCRB rearrangement was left unresolved. A moderate but significant shortening of TCRB CDR3 length was observed in type 1 diabetes patients in all four CD4+ subsets. At VDJ recombination sites, patients with type 1 diabetes made fewer insertions and deleted more nucleotides, a pattern implying thymic rearrangement abnormalities. Because cDNA was sequenced instead of genomic DNA, activated cells with high expression could be over-represented, although the groups did not differ in activation or CD3 levels. Naive, central memory and regulatory TCRB repertoires appeared to be more alike among patients than among healthy donors. Shorter templates might have been favored by PCR, but patient and control samples were amplified and corrected together, so both groups would have been affected equally by any skew.

The entire amount of isolated RNA was reverse transcribed using the High Capacity cDNA Reverse Transcription Kit, so the sequenced TCRB transcripts were expressed ones. Deep immunoSEQ sequencing was performed on naive, central memory and regulatory T cell samples, with an average of about 3.6 million total reads per sample. Sorted cells were lysed in RLT buffer, and RNA was extracted using DNase-treated RNeasy Micro or Mini kits according to cell number. To prevent cross-contamination, every cell subset was processed on its own, while patient and healthy donor samples were processed together. Using the immunoSEQ multiplex PCR, TCRB sequences were amplified from cDNA into 87-bp fragments spanning the CDR3 region. Sequencing of the amplicons was done on the Illumina HiSeq platform. The original methods were these. PCR bias was corrected computationally using synthetic template baselines, and reads within Hamming distance 2 were collapsed, with unmergeable singletons discarded. Reads were aligned against IMGT so that V, D and J genes, CDR3 length and insertions or deletions at six rearrangement sites could be assigned. Within each subset, clonotype counts were normalized to sorted cell number, after which true diversity and Gini coefficients were computed with the tcR R package. Repertoire sharing was quantified using the overlap coefficient calculated on TCRB nucleotide sequences. TCRdb obtained this table from immuneACCESS and retained in-frame rearrangements with V and J assigned. These tables miss some clones; where compared with another copy, unresolved V genes account for less than half of the shortfall, and the remainder is unexplained. V and J calls and clone size come straight from that table; D and trimming were deduced from the DNA. The sample table records some 350,000 clones; roughly 9.8% of these occur just once. The top ten clones comprise about 0.6% of the sample.

This clone was seen a few times. The target of this receptor is not known. No base quality information exists; no much larger clone differs at one position. From each donor, a single peripheral blood sample of 95 to 150 mL on average was drawn into heparinised tubes. Using a panel that included CD45RO, CCR7, CD25, CD127, CD95 and CD27, naive, central memory, regulatory and stem cell-like memory CD4+ T cells were sorted on a BD FACSAria II. Purity was above 95% for every sorted population. Right away, PBMCs were isolated by Lymphoprep density gradient centrifugation and were stained directly, with no culture step. So that batch effects would be minimized, each experiment stained and sorted samples in pairs, pairing one healthy donor with one patient. Looking up the germline V gene yields CDR1 KGHSH and CDR2 LQKENI. Inclusive of the bounding cysteine and phenylalanine, the CDR3 is 15 residues long. Of all the DNA, just the CDR3 is kept, 45 bases in frame from base 1. V and J lose 1 base and 1 base, and a span of 7 bases separates them.

Recombination linked TRBV18 to TRBJ1-4; the D gene remains uncertain. The sequence was collected from a young man with type 1 diabetes. The sequencing input was central memory CD4+ T cells from blood. The CDR3: CASSPRPGTNEKLFF. The DNA reads TGTGCCAGCTCACCACGGCCGGGAACTAATGAAAAACTGTTTTTT.